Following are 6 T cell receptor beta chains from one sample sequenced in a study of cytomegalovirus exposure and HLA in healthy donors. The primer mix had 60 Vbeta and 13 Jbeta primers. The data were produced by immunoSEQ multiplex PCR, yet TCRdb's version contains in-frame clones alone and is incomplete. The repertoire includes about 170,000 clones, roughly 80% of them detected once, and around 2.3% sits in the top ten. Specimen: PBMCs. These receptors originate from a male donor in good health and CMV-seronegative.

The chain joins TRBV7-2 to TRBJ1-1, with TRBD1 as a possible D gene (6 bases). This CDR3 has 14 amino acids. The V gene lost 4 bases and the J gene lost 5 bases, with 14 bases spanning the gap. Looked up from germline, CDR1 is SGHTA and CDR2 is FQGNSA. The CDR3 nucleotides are TGTGCCAGCAGCTCATTATATGGGACAACTGAAGCTTTCTTT. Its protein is CASSSLYGTTEAFF.

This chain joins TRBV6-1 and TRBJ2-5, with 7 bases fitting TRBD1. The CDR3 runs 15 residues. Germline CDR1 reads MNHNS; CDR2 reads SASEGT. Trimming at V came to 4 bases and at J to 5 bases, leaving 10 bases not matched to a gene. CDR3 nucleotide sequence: TGTGCCAGCAGTGGACGGACAGGTGATCGGGAGACCCAGTACTTC. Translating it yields CASSGRTGDRETQYF.

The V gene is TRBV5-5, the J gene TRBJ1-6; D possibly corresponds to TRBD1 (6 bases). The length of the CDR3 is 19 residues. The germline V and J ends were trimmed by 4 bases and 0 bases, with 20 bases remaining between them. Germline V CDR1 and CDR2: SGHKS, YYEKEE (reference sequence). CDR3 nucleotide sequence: TGTGCCAGCAGCCTAAGACAGGAGAGAGGTAGCTCCTATAATTCACCCCTCCACTTT. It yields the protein CASSLRQERGSSYNSPLHF.

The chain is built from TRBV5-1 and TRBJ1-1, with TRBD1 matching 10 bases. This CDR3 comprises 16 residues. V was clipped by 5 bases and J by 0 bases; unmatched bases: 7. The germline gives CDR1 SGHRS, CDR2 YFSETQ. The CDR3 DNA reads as TGCGCCAGCAGAGCGGACAGGGGGTTAATGAACACTGAAGCTTTCTTT. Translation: CASRADRGLMNTEAFF. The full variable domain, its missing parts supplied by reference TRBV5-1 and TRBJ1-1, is KAGVTQTPRYLIKTRGQQVTLSCSPISGHRSVSWYQQTPGQGLQFLFEYFSETQRNKGNFPGRFSGRQFSNSRSEMNVSTLELGDSALYLCASRADRGLMNTEAFFGQGTRLTVV.

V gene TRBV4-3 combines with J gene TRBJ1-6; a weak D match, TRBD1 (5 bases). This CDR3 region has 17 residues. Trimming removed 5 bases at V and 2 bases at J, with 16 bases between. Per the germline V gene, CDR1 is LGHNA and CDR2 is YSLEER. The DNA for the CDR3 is TGCGCCAGCAGCTCTTCAATTGGGGCCACCTATAATTCACCCCTCCACTTT. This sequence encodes CASSSSIGATYNSPLHF.

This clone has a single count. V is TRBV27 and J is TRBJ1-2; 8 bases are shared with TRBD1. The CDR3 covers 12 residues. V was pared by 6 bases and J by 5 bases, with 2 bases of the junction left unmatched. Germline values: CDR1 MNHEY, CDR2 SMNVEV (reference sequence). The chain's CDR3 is CASSRTGYGYTF. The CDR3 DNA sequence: TGTGCCAGCAGCCGGACAGGGTATGGCTACACCTTC.